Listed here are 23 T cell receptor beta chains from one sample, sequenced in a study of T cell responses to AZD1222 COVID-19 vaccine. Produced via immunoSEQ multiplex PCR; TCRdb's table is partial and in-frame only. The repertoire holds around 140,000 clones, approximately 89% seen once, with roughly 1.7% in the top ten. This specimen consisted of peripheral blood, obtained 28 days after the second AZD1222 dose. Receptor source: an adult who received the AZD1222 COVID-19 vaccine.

The CDR3 DNA follows: TGTGCCAGCAGTTATACGGGACAGGGTGGCACTGAAGCTTTCTTT. The encoded protein is CASSYTGQGGTEAFF. This rearrangement joins TRBV6-5 to TRBJ1-1; 9 positions agree with TRBD1. V dropped 3 bases and J dropped 4; count of bases not matched to a gene: 6. The CDR3 is 15 amino acids. Looked up from germline, CDR1 is MNHEY and CDR2 is SVGAGI.

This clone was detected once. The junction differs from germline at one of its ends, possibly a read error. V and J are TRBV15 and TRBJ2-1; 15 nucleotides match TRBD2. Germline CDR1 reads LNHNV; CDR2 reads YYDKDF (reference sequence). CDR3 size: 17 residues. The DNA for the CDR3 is TGTGCCACCAGGAGAGGGACTAGCGGGGGGACCTACAATGAGCAGTTCTTC. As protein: CATRRGTSGGTYNEQFF.

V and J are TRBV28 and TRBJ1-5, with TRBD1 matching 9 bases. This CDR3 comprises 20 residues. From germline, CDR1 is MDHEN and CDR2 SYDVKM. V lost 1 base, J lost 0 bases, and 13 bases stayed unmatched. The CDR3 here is CASSLYPVGQGYYSNQPQHF. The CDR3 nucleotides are TGTGCCAGCAGTTTATACCCCGTCGGACAGGGGTACTATAGCAATCAGCCCCAGCATTTT. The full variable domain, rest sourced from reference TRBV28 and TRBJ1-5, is DVKVTQSSRYLVKRTGEKVFLECVQDMDHENMFWYRQDPGLGLRLIYFSYDVKMKEKGDIPEGYSVSREKKERFSLILESASTNQTSMYLCASSLYPVGQGYYSNQPQHFGDGTRLSIL.

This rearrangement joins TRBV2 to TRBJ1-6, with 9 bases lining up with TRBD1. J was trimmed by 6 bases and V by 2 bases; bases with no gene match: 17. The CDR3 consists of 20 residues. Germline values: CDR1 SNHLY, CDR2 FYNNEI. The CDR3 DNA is TGTGCCAGCAGTGAACCGCGTTTTCGGGACAGGGAGAATGTTAATTCACCCCTCCACTTT. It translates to CASSEPRFRDRENVNSPLHF.

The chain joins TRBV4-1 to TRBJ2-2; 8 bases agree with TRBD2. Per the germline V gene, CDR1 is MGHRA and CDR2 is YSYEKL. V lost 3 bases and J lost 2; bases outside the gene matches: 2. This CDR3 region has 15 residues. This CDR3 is CASSHGRGNTGELFF. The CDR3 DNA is TGCGCCAGCAGCCACGGGAGGGGTAACACCGGGGAGCTGTTTTTT.

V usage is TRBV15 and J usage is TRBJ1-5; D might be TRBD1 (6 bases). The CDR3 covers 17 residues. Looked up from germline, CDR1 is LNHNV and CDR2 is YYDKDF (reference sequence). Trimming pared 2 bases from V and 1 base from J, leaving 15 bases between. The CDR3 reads CATSRTIGQTSNQPQHF. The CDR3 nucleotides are TGTGCCACCAGCAGAACGATAGGACAGACAAGCAATCAGCCCCAGCATTTT. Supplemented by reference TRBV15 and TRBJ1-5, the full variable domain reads DAMVIQNPRYQVTQFGKPVTLSCSQTLNHNVMYWYQQKSSQAPKLLFHYYDKDFNNEADTPDNFQSRRPNTSFCFLDIRSPGLGDTAMYLCATSRTIGQTSNQPQHFGDGTRLSIL.

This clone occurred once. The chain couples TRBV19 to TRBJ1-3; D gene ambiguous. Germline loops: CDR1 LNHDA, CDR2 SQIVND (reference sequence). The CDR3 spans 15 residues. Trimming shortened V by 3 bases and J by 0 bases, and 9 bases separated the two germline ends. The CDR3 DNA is TGTGCCAGTAGTATTTCACAGCTCTCTGGAAACACCATATATTTT. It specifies CASSISQLSGNTIYF.

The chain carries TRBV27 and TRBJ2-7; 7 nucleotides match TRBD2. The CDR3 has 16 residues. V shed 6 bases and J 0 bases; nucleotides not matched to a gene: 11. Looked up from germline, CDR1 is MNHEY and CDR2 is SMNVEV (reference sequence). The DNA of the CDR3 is TGTGCCAGCAGGGGGCGGGACTACCCGAGCTCCTACGAGCAGTACTTC. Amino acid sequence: CASRGRDYPSSYEQYF.

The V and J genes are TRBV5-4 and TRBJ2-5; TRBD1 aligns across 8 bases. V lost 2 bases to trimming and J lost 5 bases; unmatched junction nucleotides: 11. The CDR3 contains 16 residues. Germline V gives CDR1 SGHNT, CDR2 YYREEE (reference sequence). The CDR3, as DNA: TGTGCCAGCAGCTTTAGGCGGACAGGGCTTGGGGAGACCCAGTACTTC. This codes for CASSFRRTGLGETQYF.

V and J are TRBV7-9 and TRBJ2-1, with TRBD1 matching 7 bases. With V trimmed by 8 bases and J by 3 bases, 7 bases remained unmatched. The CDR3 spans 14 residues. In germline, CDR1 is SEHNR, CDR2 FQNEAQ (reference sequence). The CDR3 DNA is TGTGCCAGCTGGGGGACAGAAGTCTACAATGAGCAGTTCTTC. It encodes CASWGTEVYNEQFF.

The CDR3 reads CASSSHRQGPTYNEQFF. The CDR3 DNA reads as TGTGCCAGCAGCTCCCACCGACAGGGCCCAACTTACAATGAGCAGTTCTTC. The rearrangement links TRBV27 to TRBJ2-1, with 7 bases fitting TRBD1. Trimming at V came to 6 bases and at J to 4 bases, leaving 15 bases not matched to a gene. The CDR3 spans 17 residues. Germline V gene data show CDR1 as MNHEY and CDR2 as SMNVEV (reference sequence).

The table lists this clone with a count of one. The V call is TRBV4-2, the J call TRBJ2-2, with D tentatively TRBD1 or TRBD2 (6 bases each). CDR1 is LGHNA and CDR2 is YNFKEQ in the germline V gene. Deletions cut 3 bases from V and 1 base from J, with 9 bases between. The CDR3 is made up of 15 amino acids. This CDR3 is CASSHAGQNTGELFF. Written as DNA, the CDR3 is TGTGCCAGCAGCCATGCGGGACAGAACACCGGGGAGCTGTTTTTT.

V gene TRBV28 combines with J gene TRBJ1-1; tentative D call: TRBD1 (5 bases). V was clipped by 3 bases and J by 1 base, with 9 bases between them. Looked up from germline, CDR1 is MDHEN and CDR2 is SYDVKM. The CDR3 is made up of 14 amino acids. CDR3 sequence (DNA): TGTGCCAGCAGTTTGAAGGGGTGGAACACTGAAGCTTTCTTT. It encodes CASSLKGWNTEAFF.

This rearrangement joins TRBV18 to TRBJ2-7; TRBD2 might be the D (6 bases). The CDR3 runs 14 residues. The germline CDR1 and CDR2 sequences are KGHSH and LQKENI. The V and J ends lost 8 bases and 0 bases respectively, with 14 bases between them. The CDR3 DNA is TGTGCCAGCGCCCGGGAGCAGATCTCCTACGAGCAGTACTTC. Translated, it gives CASAREQISYEQYF.

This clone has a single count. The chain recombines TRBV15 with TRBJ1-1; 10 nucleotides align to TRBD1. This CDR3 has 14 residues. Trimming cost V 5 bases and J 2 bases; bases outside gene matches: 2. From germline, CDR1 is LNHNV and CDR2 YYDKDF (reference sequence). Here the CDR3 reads CATSGDRGNTEAFF. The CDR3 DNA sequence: TGTGCCACCAGCGGGGACAGGGGAAACACTGAAGCTTTCTTT.

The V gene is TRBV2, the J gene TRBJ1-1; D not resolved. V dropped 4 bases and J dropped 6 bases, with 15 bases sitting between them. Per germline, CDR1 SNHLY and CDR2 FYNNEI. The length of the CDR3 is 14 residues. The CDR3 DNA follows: TGTGCCAGCAGTGCATGGGGATCTAGGGCTGAAGCTTTCTTT. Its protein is CASSAWGSRAEAFF.

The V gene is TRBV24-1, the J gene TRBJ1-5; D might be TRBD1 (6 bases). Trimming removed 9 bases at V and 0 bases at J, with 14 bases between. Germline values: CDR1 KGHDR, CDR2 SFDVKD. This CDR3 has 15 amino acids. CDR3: CATGWDTCSNQPQHF. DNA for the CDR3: TGTGCCACCGGGTGGGACACCTGTAGCAATCAGCCCCAGCATTTT.

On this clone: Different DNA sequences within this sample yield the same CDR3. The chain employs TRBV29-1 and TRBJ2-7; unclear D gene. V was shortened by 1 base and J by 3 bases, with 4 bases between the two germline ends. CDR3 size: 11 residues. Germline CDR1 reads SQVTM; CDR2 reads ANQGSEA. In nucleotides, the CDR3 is TGCAGCGTTGAAGGGCTCTACGAGCAGTACTTC. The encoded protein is CSVEGLYEQYF.

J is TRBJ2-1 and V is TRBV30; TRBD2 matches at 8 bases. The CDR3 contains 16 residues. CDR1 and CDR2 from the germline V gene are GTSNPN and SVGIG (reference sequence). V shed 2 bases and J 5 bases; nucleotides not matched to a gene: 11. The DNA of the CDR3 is TGTGCCTGGAGTTCGCCGGGACTAGAACCAGACAATGAGCAGTTCTTC. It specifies CAWSSPGLEPDNEQFF. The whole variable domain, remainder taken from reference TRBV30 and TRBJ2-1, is SQTIHQWPATLVQPVGSPLSLECTVEGTSNPNLYWYRQAAGRGLQLLFYSVGIGQISSEVPQNLSASRPQDRQFILSSKKLLLSDSGFYLCAWSSPGLEPDNEQFFGPGTRLTVL.

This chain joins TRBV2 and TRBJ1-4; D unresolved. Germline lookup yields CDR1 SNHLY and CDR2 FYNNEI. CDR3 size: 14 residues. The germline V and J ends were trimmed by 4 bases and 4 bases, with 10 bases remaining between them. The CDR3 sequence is CASSGRRGNEKLFF. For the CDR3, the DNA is TGTGCCAGCAGTGGACGGCGAGGTAATGAAAAACTGTTTTTT.

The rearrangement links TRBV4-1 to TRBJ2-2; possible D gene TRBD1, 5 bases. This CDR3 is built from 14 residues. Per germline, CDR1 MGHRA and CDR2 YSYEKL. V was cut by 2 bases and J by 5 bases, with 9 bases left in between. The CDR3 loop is CASSQYRGTGELFF. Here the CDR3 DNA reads TGCGCCAGCAGCCAATATAGGGGAACCGGGGAGCTGTTTTTT.

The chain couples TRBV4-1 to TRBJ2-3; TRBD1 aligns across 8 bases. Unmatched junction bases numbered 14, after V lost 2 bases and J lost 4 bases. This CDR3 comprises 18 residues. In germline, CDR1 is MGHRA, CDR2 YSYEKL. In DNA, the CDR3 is TGCGCCAGCAGCCAAAAGGGATCCTCGAGACAGGGGTCAGATACGCAGTATTTT. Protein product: CASSQKGSSRQGSDTQYF.

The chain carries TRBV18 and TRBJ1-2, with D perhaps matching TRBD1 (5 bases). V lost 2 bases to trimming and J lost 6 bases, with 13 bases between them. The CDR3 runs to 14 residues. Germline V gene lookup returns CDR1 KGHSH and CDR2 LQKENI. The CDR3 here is CASSPLGGTDGYTF. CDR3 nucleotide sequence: TGTGCCAGCTCACCATTGGGGGGAACGGATGGCTACACCTTC.